These 13 T cell receptor beta chains were sequenced from one sample in a study of shared clonotypes between healthy human individuals. Clones were read by immunoSEQ multiplex PCR, and TCRdb kept only the in-frame ones, dropping some. The table includes over a million clones, 75% to 80% detected once. Sequencing used memory CD4+ T cells from PBMCs. Subset defined: CD45RA-negative fraction. The receptors derive from a man aged 18-30 years in good health. Some clones in this sample may be carry-over from other donors' samples.

This clone was picked up one time. The chain links TRBV4-3 to TRBJ2-5, with 7 bases that match TRBD2. The ends lost 0 bases at V and 9 bases at J; junction bases unmatched: 4. The CDR3 extends over 13 amino acids. Looked up from germline, CDR1 is LGHNA and CDR2 is YSLEER. The CDR3 region is CASSQDIREAQYF. CDR3 in DNA: TGCGCCAGCAGCCAAGATATCCGGGAGGCCCAGTACTTC.

The sample holds a few counts of this clone. The chain carries TRBV5-6 and TRBJ1-2; the match to TRBD1 covers 7 bases. V lost 7 bases to trimming and J lost 5 bases; unmatched junction nucleotides: 8. Germline V gives CDR1 SGHDT, CDR2 YYEEEE. CDR3 length equals 13 residues. CDR3 coding DNA: TGTGCCAGCCTGCGACAGGGTGTGTATGGCTACACCTTC. Its translation: CASLRQGVYGYTF.

This chain links TRBV11-2 with TRBJ2-5, with a possible D match to TRBD2 (7 bases). The CDR3 is made up of 16 amino acids. V lost 4 bases and J lost 2, with 17 bases in between. Germline V lookup: CDR1 SGHAT, CDR2 FQNNGV. DNA of the CDR3: TGTGCCAGCAGCTCGCCCTGGGGGGGGCGTCAAGAGACCCAGTACTTC. Amino acids: CASSSPWGGRQETQYF.

This clone was counted only a few times. V is TRBV6-1 and J is TRBJ2-3; 8 positions match TRBD2. The J segment lost 1 base and the V segment lost 7 bases, leaving 4 bases of the junction unmatched. CDR1 is MNHNS and CDR2 is SASEGT in the germline V gene. The CDR3 runs to 14 residues. As DNA, the CDR3 is TGTGCCAGCAAAATGACTAGCGGCACAGATACGCAGTATTTT. It translates to CASKMTSGTDTQYF.

The rearrangement links TRBV7-2 to TRBJ1-1; D remains ambiguous. Germline-derived CDR1 and CDR2 are SGHTA and FQGNSA. V was pared by 0 bases and J by 2 bases, with 13 bases between. The CDR3 runs to 16 residues. The CDR3 loop is CASSLAGPGLNTEAFF. For the CDR3, the DNA is TGTGCCAGCAGCTTAGCTGGTCCAGGCCTCAACACTGAAGCTTTCTTT.

This clone was found once. V gene TRBV27 combines with J gene TRBJ2-7; TRBD1 agrees at 9 bases. The trim removed 6 bases at V and 4 bases at J, leaving 7 bases unmatched. CDR3 length: 14 residues. Germline V gives CDR1 MNHEY, CDR2 SMNVEV (reference sequence). The CDR3 here is CASSGRDRAYEQYF. The DNA for the CDR3 is TGTGCCAGCAGCGGTCGGGACAGGGCTTACGAGCAGTACTTC.

This sequence joins TRBV25-1 and TRBJ1-2; D is perhaps TRBD1 (6 bases). Germline V CDR1 and CDR2: MGHDK, SYGVNS. The CDR3 totals 13 residues. The V end was cut by 11 bases, the J end by 7 bases, with 20 bases between. The CDR3: CALKRGGQGGYTF. CDR3 sequence (DNA): TGTGCCCTCAAACGGGGGGGGCAGGGTGGCTACACCTTC.

The chain's CDR3 is CASSGTRTANHYGYTF. The CDR3 DNA reads as TGTGCCAGCAGTGGCACCCGGACAGCTAATCACTATGGCTACACCTTC. This chain uses TRBV25-1 with TRBJ1-2, with a weak D call TRBD1 (6 bases). The germline V gene encodes CDR1 MGHDK and CDR2 SYGVNS. Trimming removed 4 bases from V and 3 bases from J, with 18 bases in between. The CDR3 extends over 16 amino acids.

This chain links TRBV5-4 with TRBJ1-1; 7 positions match TRBD1. V gave up 5 bases and J gave up 1 base; unmatched junction bases: 5. Germline CDR1 is SGHNT and CDR2 is YYREEE (reference sequence). CDR3 length: 14 amino acids. CDR3 coding DNA: TGTGCCAGCAGTTGGAACAGGGGGAACACTGAAGCTTTCTTT. This gives the protein CASSWNRGNTEAFF.

This chain joins TRBV28 and TRBJ2-5; 10 nucleotides align to TRBD1. This CDR3 contains 13 residues. V gave up 9 bases and J gave up 3 bases; unmatched junction bases: 4. Germline-derived CDR1 and CDR2 are MDHEN and SYDVKM. The DNA for the CDR3 is TGTGCCAGTAGGACAGGGGGGGAAGAGACCCAGTACTTC. Its protein is CASRTGGEETQYF.

This clone was observed at least ten times. Additional DNA sequences in this sample encode the identical CDR3. V gene TRBV5-1 combines with J gene TRBJ2-7; maybe TRBD1 (5 bases). The CDR3 is 13 amino acids. V lost 4 bases and J 1 base, leaving 9 bases between the germline ends. The V gene's germline CDR1 is SGHRS and CDR2 YFSETQ. The CDR3 nucleotides read TGCGCCAGCAGCCCGTCAGGGTCCTACGAGCAGTACTTC. As protein: CASSPSGSYEQYF.

V usage is TRBV30 and J usage is TRBJ2-3; D is undetermined. This CDR3 has 12 amino acids. Trimming pared 4 bases from V and 7 bases from J, leaving 12 bases between. Per the germline V gene, CDR1 is GTSNPN and CDR2 is SVGIG (reference sequence). The CDR3 region has the DNA TGTGCCTGGATAACGGTGGAAAATACGCAGTATTTT. Its translation is CAWITVENTQYF.

This clone was observed a few times. The chain couples TRBV19 to TRBJ1-4; D is unclear. Per germline, CDR1 LNHDA and CDR2 SQIVND (reference sequence). The CDR3 consists of 13 residues. The V and J ends lost 3 bases and 5 bases respectively, with 7 bases between them. In nucleotides, the CDR3 is TGTGCCAGTAGTATCTCGACGAATGAAAAACTGTTTTTT. It specifies CASSISTNEKLFF.